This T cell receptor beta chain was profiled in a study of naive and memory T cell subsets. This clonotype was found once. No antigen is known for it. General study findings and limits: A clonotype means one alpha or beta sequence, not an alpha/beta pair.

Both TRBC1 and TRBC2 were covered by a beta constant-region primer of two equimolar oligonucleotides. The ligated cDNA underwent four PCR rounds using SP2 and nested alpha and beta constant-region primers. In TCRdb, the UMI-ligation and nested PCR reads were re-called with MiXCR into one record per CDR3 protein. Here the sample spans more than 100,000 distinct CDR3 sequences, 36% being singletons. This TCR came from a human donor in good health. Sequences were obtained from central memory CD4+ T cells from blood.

CDR3 DNA: TGTGCCAGCAGCTTAGATGGGGGAGGCCGGGGTACGCAGTATTTT. Translating gives CASSLDGGGRGTQYF. V gene TRBV11-2 combines with J gene TRBJ2-3, with D possibly TRBD2 on 6 matching bases. The V gene's germline CDR1 is SGHAT and CDR2 FQNNGV. This CDR3 has 15 residues. V was cut by 0 bases and J by 8 bases, with 15 bases left in between. Supplemented by reference TRBV11-2 and TRBJ2-3, the full variable domain reads EAGVAQSPRYKIIEKRQSVAFWCNPISGHATLYWYQQILGQGPKLLIQFQNNGVVDDSQLPKDRFSAERLKGVDSTLKIQPAKLEDSAVYLCASSLDGGGRGTQYFGPGTRLTVL.